The present T cell receptor beta chain was sequenced within a study of regulatory T cells in long-lasting Graves disease. This clonotype was seen repeatedly, ten times or more. Germline assignment: CDR1 MDHEN and CDR2 SYDVKM. The CDR3 is 14 residues long. V lost 6 bases, J lost 2 bases, and 11 bases lay in between. According to the study, TCR beta libraries were built with iRepertoire HTBI primers and CDR3-region Arm-PCR. TCRdb re-analysed the multiplex PCR reads in MiXCR, keeping a single row per CDR3 protein. The sample lists some 430,000 distinct CDR3 sequences; roughly 21% were seen once. Time point denoted: persistent/refractory GD, antithyroid drugs over 5 years with positive TRAb. Isolated PBMC RNA provided the starting material for the TCR library.

The gene calls are TRBV28 and TRBJ2-1; no clear D. The TCR sequence derives from a female donor with Graves disease. The sample here was peripheral blood mononuclear cells (PBMCs), taken when the disease was refractory, from a patient treated with antithyroid drugs. For the CDR3, the DNA is TGTGCCAGCAGCCCGTCTCGGCCCTACAATGAGCAGTTCTTC. Translation gives CASSPSRPYNEQFF.